This note documents a single T cell receptor (beta chain) sequence. Its antigen remains unidentified. This clone may be a read error of a much larger clone one base away. Germline CDR1 and CDR2: KGHSH and LQKENI. The CDR3 covers 15 residues. This entry belongs to a study of human T cells and chemical hapten exposure. Background on the study: An area of 2 cm by 2 to 2.5 cm on upper inner arm skin received 2% DPC for sensitization. Yields of TCR per sample differed, chiefly owing to small differences in pooled library volume. Overall study findings and caveats: Those TCRs sitting above 1 in 1000 frequency stayed the same with DPC sensitization.

Stated time point: pre-sensitization, week 0. The treatment here: therapeutic diphenylcyclopropenone sensitization with weekly scalp DPC. Donors, patients with alopecia ranging from 18 to 70 years old and judged suitable for DPC, provided samples. Each CDR3 protein gets one entry after TCRdb re-called the RACE reads with MiXCR. The sample gives 80,000 to 100,000 distinct CDR3 sequences, under 14% of which show up once; under 4% is in the top ten. This TCR was recovered from a woman aged 55-75 years with alopecia areata. Some clones in this sample may be carry-over from other donors' samples. This chain links TRBV18 with TRBJ1-3, with a weak D call TRBD1 (6 bases). Specimen: whole blood, collected in connection with sensitization to the hapten diphenylcyclopropenone (DPC). The CDR3 region has the DNA TGTTCCAGCTCATCCAACACAGGGACTGGAAACACCATATATTTT. Translating it yields CSSSSNTGTGNTIYF.